A selection of T cell receptor beta chains follows, all from one sample in a study of response to subunit inactivated influenza vaccine. MiXCR, applied by TCRdb to the RT-PCR reads, yields one record per CDR3 protein. The sample carries some 500,000 distinct CDR3 sequences, 10% to 15% recorded once. Sequences were derived from PBMCs from blood, sampled roughly 45 days after vaccination. The receptors were gathered from a man aged 50-60 years who received an inactivated influenza vaccine. CDR3s include the opening cysteine and the closing phenylalanine or tryptophan. The order of the fields is J gene, clone size, D gene, V gene, CDR3 protein, CDR3 DNA. D genes are given only for firm matches. Not all rows give a size; the values are once, few, many and, for expanded clones, a class.

TRBJ2-7,few,TRBD2,TRBV4-3,CASSRATGGNDEQYF,TGCGCCAGCAGCCGGGCCACGGGAGGTAACGACGAGCAGTACTTC
TRBJ2-2,.,TRBD1,TRBV12-3/TRBV12-4,CASSTRTGGSGELFF,TGTGCCAGCTCGACTCGGACAGGGGGATCCGGGGAGCTGTTTTTT
TRBJ2-3,.,TRBD1,TRBV6-4,CASSDSGQGTDTQYF,TGTGCCAGCAGTGACTCGGGACAGGGTACAGATACGCAGTATTTT
TRBJ1-1,few,.,TRBV28,CASNFPQDSTEAFF,TGTGCCAGCAACTTCCCCCAGGACAGCACTGAAGCTTTCTTT
TRBJ2-7,few,TRBD2,TRBV3-1,CASSLSGSNREQYF,TGTGCCAGCAGCCTGAGCGGGAGTAATCGCGAGCAGTACTTC
TRBJ2-7,many,.,TRBV10-2,CASSGLLAGEQYF,TGCGCCAGCAGTGGGCTTTTAGCAGGCGAGCAGTACTTC
TRBJ1-5,few,.,TRBV5-1,CASSLQGGPNQPQHF,TGCGCCAGCAGCCTCCAAGGGGGTCCCAATCAGCCCCAGCATTTT
TRBJ2-7,.,TRBD1,TRBV29-1,CSVLGQGGYEQYF,TGCAGCGTTCTCGGACAGGGAGGCTACGAGCAGTACTTC
TRBJ2-7,.,.,TRBV18,CASSPATGKYEQYF,TGTGCCAGCTCACCTGCGACAGGAAAATACGAGCAGTACTTC
TRBJ2-1,.,TRBD2,TRBV6-2/TRBV6-3,CASSRSGTRDYNEQFF,TGTGCCAGCAGCAGATCCGGGACTAGGGACTACAATGAGCAGTTCTTC
TRBJ1-6,few,.,TRBV3-1,CASSQDSVDSPLHF,TGTGCCAGCAGCCAAGACAGCGTTGATTCACCCCTCCACTTT
TRBJ2-7,few,.,TRBV7-2,CASSLAVPYEQYF,TGTGCCAGCAGTTTAGCGGTCCCCTACGAGCAGTACTTC
TRBJ2-7,few,.,TRBV10-3,CATTPGPEAYEQYF,TGTGCCACGACCCCCGGGCCCGAAGCCTACGAGCAGTACTTC
TRBJ2-1,few,.,TRBV6-5,CASSYDFGILNEQFF,TGTGCCAGCAGTTACGATTTTGGGATTCTAAATGAGCAGTTCTTC
TRBJ1-2,.,.,TRBV7-2,CASSFSGDGLFGYTF,TGTGCCAGCAGCTTTTCAGGGGATGGGTTATTTGGCTACACCTTC
TRBJ2-3,few,TRBD2,TRBV7-2,CASSRRSGTSTDTQYF,TGTGCCAGCAGCCGAAGAAGCGGGACTAGCACAGATACGCAGTATTTT
TRBJ1-1,.,.,TRBV10-3,CAISSGPLGVNTEAFF,TGTGCCATCAGTTCCGGCCCCCTAGGAGTGAACACTGAAGCTTTCTTT
TRBJ2-3,many,TRBD1,TRBV12-3/TRBV12-4,CASSLTPGQGAADTQYF,TGTGCCAGCAGTTTGACCCCGGGACAGGGGGCAGCAGATACGCAGTATTTT
TRBJ2-2,many,.,TRBV20-1,CSALPLALDLNTGELFF,TGCAGTGCTTTACCCTTAGCTCTCGACTTGAACACCGGGGAGCTGTTTTTT
TRBJ2-1,many,.,TRBV24-1,CATSGAGTYNEQFF,TGTGCCACCAGTGGGGCAGGGACCTACAATGAGCAGTTCTTC
TRBJ1-2,.,.,TRBV28,CASFKIGGVGGYTF,TGTGCCAGCTTTAAAATCGGTGGGGTGGGGGGCTACACCTTC
TRBJ1-5,few,.,TRBV28,CASSPGQTADQPQHF,TGTGCCAGCAGCCCGGGGCAGACGGCGGATCAGCCCCAGCATTTT
TRBJ2-5,.,.,TRBV5-6,CASSLKGTETQYF,TGTGCCAGCAGCCTGAAAGGGACGGAGACCCAGTACTTC
TRBJ1-5,few,.,TRBV28,CASSQMGSNQPQHF,TGTGCCAGCAGCCAAATGGGGAGCAATCAGCCCCAGCATTTT
TRBJ1-1,once,.,TRBV5-1,CASSLVGGTGNTEAFF,TGCGCCAGCAGCTTGGTGGGGGGCACGGGGAACACTGAAGCTTTCTTT
TRBJ2-5,.,.,TRBV20-1,CSARSSTLRETQYF,TGCAGTGCTAGATCCAGTACGCTGAGGGAGACCCAGTACTTC
TRBJ2-1,.,TRBD1,TRBV20-1,CSARVTGNEQFF,TGCAGTGCTAGAGTGACAGGGAATGAGCAGTTCTTC